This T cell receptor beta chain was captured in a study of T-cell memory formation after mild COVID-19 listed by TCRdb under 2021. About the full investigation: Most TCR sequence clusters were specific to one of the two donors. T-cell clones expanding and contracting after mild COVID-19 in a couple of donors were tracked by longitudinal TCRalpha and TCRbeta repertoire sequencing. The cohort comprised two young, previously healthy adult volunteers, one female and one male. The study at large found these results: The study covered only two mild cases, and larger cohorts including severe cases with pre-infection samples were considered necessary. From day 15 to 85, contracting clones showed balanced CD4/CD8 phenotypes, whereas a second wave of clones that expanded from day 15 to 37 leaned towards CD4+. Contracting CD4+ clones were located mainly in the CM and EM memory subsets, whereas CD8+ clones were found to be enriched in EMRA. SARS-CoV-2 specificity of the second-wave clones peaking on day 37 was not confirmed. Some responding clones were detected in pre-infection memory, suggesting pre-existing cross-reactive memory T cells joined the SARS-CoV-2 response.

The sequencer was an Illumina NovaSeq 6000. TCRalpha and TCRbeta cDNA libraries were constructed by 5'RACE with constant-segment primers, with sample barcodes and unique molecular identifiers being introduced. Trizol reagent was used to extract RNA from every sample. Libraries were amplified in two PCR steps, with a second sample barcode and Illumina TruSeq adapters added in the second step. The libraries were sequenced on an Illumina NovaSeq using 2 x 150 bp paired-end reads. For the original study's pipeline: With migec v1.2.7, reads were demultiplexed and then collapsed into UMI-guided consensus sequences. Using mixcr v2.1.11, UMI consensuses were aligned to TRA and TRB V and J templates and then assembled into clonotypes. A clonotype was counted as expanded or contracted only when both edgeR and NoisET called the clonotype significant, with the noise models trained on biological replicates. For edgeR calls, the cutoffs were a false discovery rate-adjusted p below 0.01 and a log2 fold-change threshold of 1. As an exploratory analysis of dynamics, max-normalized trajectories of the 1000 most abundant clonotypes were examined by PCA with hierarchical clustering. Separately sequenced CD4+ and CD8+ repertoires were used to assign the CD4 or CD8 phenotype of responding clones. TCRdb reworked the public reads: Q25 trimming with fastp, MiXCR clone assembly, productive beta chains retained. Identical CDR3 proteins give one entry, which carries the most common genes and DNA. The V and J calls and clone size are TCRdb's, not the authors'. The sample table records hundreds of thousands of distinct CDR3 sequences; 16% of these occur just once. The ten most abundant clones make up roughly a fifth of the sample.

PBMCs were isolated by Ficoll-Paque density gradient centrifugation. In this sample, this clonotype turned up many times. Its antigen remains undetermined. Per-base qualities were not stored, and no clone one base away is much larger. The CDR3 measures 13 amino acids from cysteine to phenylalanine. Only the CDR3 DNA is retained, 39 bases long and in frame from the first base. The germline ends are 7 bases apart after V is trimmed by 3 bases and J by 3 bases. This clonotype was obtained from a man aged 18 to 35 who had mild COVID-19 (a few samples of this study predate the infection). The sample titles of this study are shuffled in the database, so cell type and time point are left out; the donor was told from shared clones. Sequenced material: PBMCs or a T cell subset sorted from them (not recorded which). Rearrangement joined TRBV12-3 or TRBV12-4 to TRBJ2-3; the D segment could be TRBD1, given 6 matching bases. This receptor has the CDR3 CASSFGQTDTQYF. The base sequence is TGTGCCAGCAGTTTCGGACAGACAGATACGCAGTATTTT.